This TCR beta chain stems from a study of shared clonotypes between healthy human individuals. Study results and limitations: Some naive CD4 clonotypes, about 5%, turned up in common across a handful of donors.

For every subset, genomic DNA was evenly distributed across several immunoSEQ plates. The method was immunoSEQ multiplex PCR; TCRdb's version includes in-frame clones alone and lacks a portion of them. The sample lists more than 2,000,000 clones, approximately 90% seen once, with over 0.12% in the top ten. The CDR3 is 14 residues long. Trimming at V came to 3 bases and at J to 1 base, leaving 3 bases not matched to a gene. Germline V CDR1 and CDR2: SGDLS, YYNGEE. Points on this clone: Its target is unknown.

The origin of this receptor is a man younger than 35 in good health. The chain couples TRBV9 to TRBJ1-1, with 7 bases fitting TRBD1. The sequencing input was naive CD4+ T cells sorted from blood. This sample's subset: CD45RA+ positively selected. In DNA form, the CDR3 reads TGTGCCAGCAGCGCTGACAGGGCGAACACTGAAGCTTTCTTT. It specifies CASSADRANTEAFF.